A selection of T cell receptor beta chains follows, all from one sample in a study of T cell responses to AZD1222 COVID-19 vaccine. Produced via immunoSEQ multiplex PCR; TCRdb's table is partial and in-frame only. The data contain about 130,000 clones, about 93% of them singletons. This specimen was peripheral blood, taken on day 0 of AZD1222 vaccination. The origin of the receptors is an adult in good health. Each CDR3 is given with its conserved first and last residue. Each record gives: J gene, V gene, clone size, D gene, CDR3 protein, CDR3 DNA. A D gene is named only where the DNA matches it firmly. Rows may omit the clone size; those that give it use once, few, many or a size class.

>TRBJ2-7|TRBV3-1/TRBV3-2|NA|NA
CASSLKQTYEQYF
TGTGCCAGCAGCCTAAAACAGACCTACGAGCAGTACTTC
>TRBJ2-1|TRBV7-9|NA|NA
CASSSFFYNEQFF
TGTGCCAGCAGCTCCTTCTTCTACAATGAGCAGTTCTTC
>TRBJ1-1|TRBV5-1|NA|NA
CASSLVGLNTEAFF
TGCGCCAGCAGCTTGGTCGGGCTGAACACTGAAGCTTTCTTT
>TRBJ1-2|TRBV2|NA|TRBD1
CASSDRVDYGYTF
TGTGCCAGCAGCGACAGGGTGGACTATGGCTACACCTTC
>TRBJ1-5|TRBV6-6|NA|NA
CASSLQGGNQPQHF
TGTGCCAGCAGTTTGCAGGGAGGCAATCAGCCCCAGCATTTT
>TRBJ1-1|TRBV7-8|NA|TRBD1
CASSLGTGRPEAFF
TGTGCCAGCAGCTTAGGGACAGGGCGCCCTGAAGCTTTCTTT
>TRBJ2-1|TRBV7-6|NA|TRBD1
CASSLNDRENNEQFF
TGTGCCAGCAGCTTAAACGACAGGGAAAACAATGAGCAGTTCTTC
>TRBJ1-3|TRBV10-2|NA|NA
CASSESRLSSGNTIYF
TGCGCCAGCAGTGAGTCCCGTCTGAGCTCTGGAAACACCATATATTTT
>TRBJ2-7|TRBV3-1/TRBV3-2|NA|NA
CASSQSAGKSSYEQYF
TGTGCCAGCAGCCAATCAGCGGGCAAAAGCTCCTACGAGCAGTACTTC
>TRBJ2-3|TRBV7-8|NA|TRBD2
CASSTPLAGGPQYF
TGTGCCAGCTCCACTCCTCTAGCGGGGGGTCCGCAGTATTTT
>TRBJ2-5|TRBV5-1|NA|TRBD1
CASSLALGQGAKTQYF
TGCGCCAGCAGCTTGGCCCTTGGCCAGGGGGCGAAGACCCAGTACTTC
>TRBJ1-4|TRBV6-5|NA|NA
CASSPGTQDEKLFF
TGTGCCAGCAGCCCCGGGACACAAGATGAAAAACTGTTTTTT
>TRBJ1-2|TRBV7-9|NA|NA
CASSLVQGNYGYTF
TGTGCCAGCAGCTTAGTGCAGGGGAACTATGGCTACACCTTC
>TRBJ1-3|TRBV11-2|NA|NA
CASSSRRPVSGNTIYF
TGTGCCAGCAGCTCTCGTCGACCTGTCTCTGGAAACACCATATATTTT
>TRBJ1-2|TRBV12-5|NA|NA
CASGLFSHNGYTF
TGTGCTAGTGGTTTGTTTTCCCATAATGGCTACACCTTC
>TRBJ1-1|TRBV5-5|NA|NA
CASSLGGPTEAFF
TGTGCCAGCAGCTTGGGAGGGCCCACTGAAGCTTTCTTT
>TRBJ1-4|TRBV18|NA|NA
CASSPAAGTNEKLFF
TGTGCCAGCTCACCCGCGGCAGGTACTAATGAAAAACTGTTTTTT
>TRBJ2-7|TRBV6-5|NA|NA
CASSLQGKSYEQYF
TGTGCCAGCAGTCTACAGGGAAAATCCTACGAGCAGTACTTC
>TRBJ2-2|TRBV11-2|NA|NA
CASSLTSNTGELFF
TGTGCCAGCAGCTTGACAAGTAACACCGGGGAGCTGTTTTTT
>TRBJ1-3|TRBV3-1/TRBV3-2|NA|NA
CASSQGQSGNTIYF
TGTGCCAGCAGCCAAGGACAGTCTGGAAACACCATATATTTT
>TRBJ2-7|TRBV29-1|few|TRBD1
CSVPGQLYEQYF
TGCAGCGTACCGGGACAGCTCTACGAGCAGTACTTC
>TRBJ1-5|TRBV12-3/TRBV12-4|NA|NA
CASSPYSNQPQHF
TGTGCCAGCAGTCCGTATAGCAATCAGCCCCAGCATTTT
>TRBJ2-7|TRBV5-1|NA|TRBD1
CASSTGQGEQYF
TGCGCCAGCAGCACAGGACAGGGCGAGCAGTACTTC
>TRBJ1-2|TRBV5-6|once|TRBD1
CASSAGTGGYYGYTF
TGTGCCAGCAGCGCCGGCACAGGGGGTTACTATGGCTACACCTTC
>TRBJ2-7|TRBV5-4|NA|TRBD1
CASSPGQGARSEQYF
TGTGCCAGCAGCCCGGGACAGGGGGCTCGCTCCGAGCAGTACTTC
>TRBJ2-5|TRBV3-1/TRBV3-2|few|TRBD2
CASSLTSGGAGETQYF
TGTGCCAGCAGCCTGACTAGCGGGGGGGCCGGGGAGACCCAGTACTTC
>TRBJ1-6|TRBV2|NA|TRBD1
CASSDAGQGRTYNSPLHF
TGTGCCAGCAGTGATGCCGGACAGGGAAGAACCTATAATTCACCCCTCCACTTT
>TRBJ1-2|TRBV5-1|NA|TRBD1
CASSLAEGQADNYGYTF
TGCGCCAGCAGCTTGGCTGAGGGACAGGCCGATAACTATGGCTACACCTTC
>TRBJ1-5|TRBV14|NA|NA
CASSPGIDQPQHF
TGTGCCAGCAGCCCCGGAATTGATCAGCCCCAGCATTTT